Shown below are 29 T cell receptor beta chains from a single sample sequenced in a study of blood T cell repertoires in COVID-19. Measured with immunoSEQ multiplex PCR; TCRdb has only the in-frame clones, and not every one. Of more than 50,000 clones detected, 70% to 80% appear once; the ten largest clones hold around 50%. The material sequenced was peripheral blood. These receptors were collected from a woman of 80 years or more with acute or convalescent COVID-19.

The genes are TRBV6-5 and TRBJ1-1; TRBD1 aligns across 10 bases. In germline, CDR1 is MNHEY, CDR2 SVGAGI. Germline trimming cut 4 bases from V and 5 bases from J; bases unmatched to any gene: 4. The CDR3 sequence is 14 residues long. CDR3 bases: TGTGCCAGCAGTTGGGGACAGGGGTGGACTGAAGCTTTCTTT. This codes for CASSWGQGWTEAFF.

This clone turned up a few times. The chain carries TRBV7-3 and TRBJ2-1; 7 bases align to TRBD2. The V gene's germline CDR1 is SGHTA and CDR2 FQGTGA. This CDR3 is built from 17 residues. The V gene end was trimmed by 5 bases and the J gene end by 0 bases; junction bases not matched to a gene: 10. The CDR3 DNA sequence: TGTGCCAGCAGCCTCCAGGGCGGGGGAGGCTCCTACAATGAGCAGTTCTTC. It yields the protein CASSLQGGGGSYNEQFF. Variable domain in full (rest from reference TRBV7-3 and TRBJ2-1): GAGVSQTPSNKVTEKGKYVELRCDPISGHTALYWYRQSLGQGPEFLIYFQGTGAADDSGLPNDRFFAVRPEGSVSTLKIQRTERGDSAVYLCASSLQGGGGSYNEQFFGPGTRLTVL.

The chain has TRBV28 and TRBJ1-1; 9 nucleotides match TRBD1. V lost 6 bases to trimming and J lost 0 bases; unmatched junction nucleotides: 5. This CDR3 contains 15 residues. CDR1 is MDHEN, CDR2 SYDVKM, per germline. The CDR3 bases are TGTGCCAGCAGGGGAGGGACAGGGATGAACACTGAAGCTTTCTTT. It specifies CASRGGTGMNTEAFF.

CDR3 amino acids: CASSPYGSGSSVTDTQYF. For the CDR3, the DNA is TGTGCCAGCTCACCCTATGGTAGCGGGAGTTCAGTAACAGATACGCAGTATTTT. This chain connects TRBV18 to TRBJ2-3; TRBD2 aligns across 9 bases. Germline CDR1 and CDR2: KGHSH and LQKENI. The CDR3 covers 18 residues. Unmatched junction bases numbered 13, after V lost 3 bases and J lost 3 bases.

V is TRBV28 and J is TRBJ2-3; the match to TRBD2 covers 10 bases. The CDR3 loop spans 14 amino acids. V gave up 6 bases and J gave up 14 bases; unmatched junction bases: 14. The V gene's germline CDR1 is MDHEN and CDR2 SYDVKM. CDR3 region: CASRPWTSGGRWYF. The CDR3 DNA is TGTGCCAGCAGACCATGGACTAGCGGAGGGCGCTGGTATTTT.

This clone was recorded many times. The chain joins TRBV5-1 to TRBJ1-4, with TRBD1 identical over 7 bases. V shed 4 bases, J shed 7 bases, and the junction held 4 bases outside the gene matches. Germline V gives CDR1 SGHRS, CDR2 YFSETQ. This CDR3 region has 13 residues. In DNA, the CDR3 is TGCGCCAGCAGCCCCGGGACAGCTGAAAAACTGTTTTTT. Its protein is CASSPGTAEKLFF.

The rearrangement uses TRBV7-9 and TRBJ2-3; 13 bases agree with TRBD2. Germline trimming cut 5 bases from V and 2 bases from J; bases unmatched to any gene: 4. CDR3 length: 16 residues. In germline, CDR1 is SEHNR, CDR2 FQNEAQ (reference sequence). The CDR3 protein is CASSPGLAGPTDTQYF. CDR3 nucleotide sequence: TGTGCCAGCAGCCCGGGACTAGCGGGGCCCACAGATACGCAGTATTTT.

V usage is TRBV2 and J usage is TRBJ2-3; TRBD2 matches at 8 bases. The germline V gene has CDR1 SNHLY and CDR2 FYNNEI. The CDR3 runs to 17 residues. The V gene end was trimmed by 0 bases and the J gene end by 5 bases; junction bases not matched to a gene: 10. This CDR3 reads CASSEALTGGPIDTQYF. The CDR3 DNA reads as TGTGCCAGCAGTGAAGCGCTTACGGGAGGGCCGATAGATACGCAGTATTTT.

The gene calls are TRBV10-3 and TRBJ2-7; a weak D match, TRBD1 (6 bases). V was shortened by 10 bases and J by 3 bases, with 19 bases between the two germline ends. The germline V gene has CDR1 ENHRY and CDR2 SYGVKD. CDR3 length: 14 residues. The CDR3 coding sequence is TGTGCCACGAATGAGGCAGGGGATATCTACGAGCAGTACTTC. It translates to CATNEAGDIYEQYF.

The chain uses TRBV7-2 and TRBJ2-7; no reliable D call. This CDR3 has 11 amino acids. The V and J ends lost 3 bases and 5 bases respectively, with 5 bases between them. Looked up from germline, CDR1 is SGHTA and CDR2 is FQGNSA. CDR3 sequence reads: CASSFGHEQYF. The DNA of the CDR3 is TGTGCCAGCAGCTTTGGCCACGAGCAGTACTTC.

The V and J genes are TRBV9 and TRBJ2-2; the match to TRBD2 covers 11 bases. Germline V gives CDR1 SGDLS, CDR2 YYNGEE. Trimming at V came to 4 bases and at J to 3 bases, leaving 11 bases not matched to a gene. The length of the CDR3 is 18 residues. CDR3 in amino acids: CASSSTSGTSGYTGELFF. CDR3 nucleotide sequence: TGTGCCAGCAGCTCAACCTCCGGGACTAGCGGATACACCGGGGAGCTGTTTTTT. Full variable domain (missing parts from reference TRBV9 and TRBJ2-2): DSGVTQTPKHLITATGQRVTLRCSPRSGDLSVYWYQQSLDQGLQFLIQYYNGEERAKGNILERFSAQQFPDLHSELNLSSLELGDSALYFCASSSTSGTSGYTGELFFGEGSRLTVL.

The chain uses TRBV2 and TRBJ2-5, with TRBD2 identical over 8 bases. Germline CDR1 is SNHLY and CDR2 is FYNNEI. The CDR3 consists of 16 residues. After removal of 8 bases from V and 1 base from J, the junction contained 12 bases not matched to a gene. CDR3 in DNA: TGTGCCAGCCAGGCCCCCCGGCGGGAGGCCCAAGAGACCCAGTACTTC. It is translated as CASQAPRREAQETQYF. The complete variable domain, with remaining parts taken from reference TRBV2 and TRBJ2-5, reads EPEVTQTPSHQVTQMGQEVILRCVPISNHLYFYWYRQILGQKVEFLVSFYNNEISEKSEIFDDQFSVERPDGSNFTLKIRSTKLEDSAMYFCASQAPRREAQETQYFGPGTRLLVL.

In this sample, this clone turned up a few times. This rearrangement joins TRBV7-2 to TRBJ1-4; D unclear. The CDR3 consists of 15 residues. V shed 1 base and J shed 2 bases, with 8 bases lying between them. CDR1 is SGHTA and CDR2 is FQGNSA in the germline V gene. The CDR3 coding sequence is TGTGCCAGCAGCTTAGGTGGACTGACTAATGAAAAACTGTTTTTT. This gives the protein CASSLGGLTNEKLFF.

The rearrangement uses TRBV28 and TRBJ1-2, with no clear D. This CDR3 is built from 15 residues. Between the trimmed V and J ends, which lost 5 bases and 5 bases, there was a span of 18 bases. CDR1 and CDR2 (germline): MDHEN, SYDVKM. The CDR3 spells CASSPFPSSKYGYTF. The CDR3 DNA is TGTGCCAGCAGTCCCTTTCCTTCGAGCAAGTATGGCTACACCTTC.

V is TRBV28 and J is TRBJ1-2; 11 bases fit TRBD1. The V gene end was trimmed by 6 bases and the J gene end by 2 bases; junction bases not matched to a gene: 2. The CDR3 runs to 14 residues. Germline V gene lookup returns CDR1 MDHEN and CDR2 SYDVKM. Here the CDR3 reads CASRDRGRNYGYTF. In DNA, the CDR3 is TGTGCCAGCAGGGACAGGGGGCGCAACTATGGCTACACCTTC.

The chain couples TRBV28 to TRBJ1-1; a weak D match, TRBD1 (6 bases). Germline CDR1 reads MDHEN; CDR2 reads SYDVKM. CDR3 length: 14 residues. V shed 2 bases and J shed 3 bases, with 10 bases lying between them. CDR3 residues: CASSLRHRDTEAFF. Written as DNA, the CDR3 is TGTGCCAGCAGTTTACGTCACAGGGACACTGAAGCTTTCTTT.

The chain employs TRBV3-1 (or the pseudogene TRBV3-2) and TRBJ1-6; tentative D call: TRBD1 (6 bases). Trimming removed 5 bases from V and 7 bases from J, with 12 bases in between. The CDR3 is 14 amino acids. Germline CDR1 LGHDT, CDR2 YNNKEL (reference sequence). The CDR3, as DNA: TGTGCCAGCAGCTCCCGTAGGGGGAATTCACCCCTCCACTTT. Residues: CASSSRRGNSPLHF.

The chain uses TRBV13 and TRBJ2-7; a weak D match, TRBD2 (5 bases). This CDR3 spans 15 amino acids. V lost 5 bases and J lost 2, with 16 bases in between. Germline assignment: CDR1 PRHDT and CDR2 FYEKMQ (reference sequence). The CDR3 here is CASSPTRLHPYEQYF. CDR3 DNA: TGTGCCAGCAGCCCCACCAGACTACATCCCTACGAGCAGTACTTC.

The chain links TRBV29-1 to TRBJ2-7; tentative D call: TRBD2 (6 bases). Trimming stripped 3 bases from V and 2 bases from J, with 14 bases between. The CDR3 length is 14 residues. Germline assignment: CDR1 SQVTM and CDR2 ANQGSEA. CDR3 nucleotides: TGCAGCGTTGAGTCCCGGGACTCCACCTACGAGCAGTACTTC. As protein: CSVESRDSTYEQYF.

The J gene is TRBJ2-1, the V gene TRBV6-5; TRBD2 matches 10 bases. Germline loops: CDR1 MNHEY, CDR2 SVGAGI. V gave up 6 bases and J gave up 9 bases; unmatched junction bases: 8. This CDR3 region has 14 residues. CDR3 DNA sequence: TGTGCCAGCAGAGCGGGAGGGCTTCGGGTTGAGCAGTTCTTC. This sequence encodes CASRAGGLRVEQFF.

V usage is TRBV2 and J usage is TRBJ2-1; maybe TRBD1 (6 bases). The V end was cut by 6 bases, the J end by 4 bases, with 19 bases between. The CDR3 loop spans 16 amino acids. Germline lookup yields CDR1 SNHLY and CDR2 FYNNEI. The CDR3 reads CASSPNGGALYNEQFF. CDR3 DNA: TGTGCCAGCAGCCCAAATGGGGGCGCCCTATACAATGAGCAGTTCTTC.

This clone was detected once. As DNA, the CDR3 is TGTGCCAGCAGCCCATCGGTCACGAACACTGAAGCTTTCTTT. It specifies CASSPSVTNTEAFF. The chain is built from TRBV7-3 and TRBJ1-1; D call uncertain. The ends were cut back, 5 bases at V and 1 base at J, with 11 bases in the middle. This CDR3 has 14 residues. Per the germline V gene, CDR1 is SGHTA and CDR2 is FQGTGA.

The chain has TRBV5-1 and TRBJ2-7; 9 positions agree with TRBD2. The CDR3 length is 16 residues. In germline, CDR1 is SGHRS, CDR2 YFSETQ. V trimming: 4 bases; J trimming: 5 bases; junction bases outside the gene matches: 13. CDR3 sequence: CASSTASGVSLHEQYF. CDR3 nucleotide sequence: TGCGCCAGCAGCACGGCTAGCGGGGTGTCGCTCCACGAGCAGTACTTC.

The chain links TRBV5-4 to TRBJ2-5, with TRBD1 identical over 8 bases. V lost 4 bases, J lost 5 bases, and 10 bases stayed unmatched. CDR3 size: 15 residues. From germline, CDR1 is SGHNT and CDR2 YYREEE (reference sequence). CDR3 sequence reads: CASSPGGQGGETQYF. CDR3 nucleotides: TGTGCCAGCAGCCCGGGCGGACAGGGCGGGGAGACCCAGTACTTC.

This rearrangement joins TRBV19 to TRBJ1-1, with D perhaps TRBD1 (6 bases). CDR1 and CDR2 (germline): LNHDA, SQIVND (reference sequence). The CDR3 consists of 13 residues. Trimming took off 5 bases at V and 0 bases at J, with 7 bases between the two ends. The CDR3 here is CASSGQMNTEAFF. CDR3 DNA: TGTGCCAGTAGTGGACAGATGAACACTGAAGCTTTCTTT.

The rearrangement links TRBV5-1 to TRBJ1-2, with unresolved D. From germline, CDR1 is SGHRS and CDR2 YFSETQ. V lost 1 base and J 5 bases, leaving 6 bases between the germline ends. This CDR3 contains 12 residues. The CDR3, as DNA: TGCGCCAGCAGCTTGTCAGGATATGGCTACACCTTC. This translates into CASSLSGYGYTF.

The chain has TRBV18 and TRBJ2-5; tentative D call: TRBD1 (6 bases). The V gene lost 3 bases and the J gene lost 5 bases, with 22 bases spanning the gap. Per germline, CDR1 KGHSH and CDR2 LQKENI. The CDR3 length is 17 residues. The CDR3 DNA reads TGTGCCAGCTCACCTTCCCAACCACGAGTTAGGGGGGAGACCCAGTACTTC. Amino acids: CASSPSQPRVRGETQYF.

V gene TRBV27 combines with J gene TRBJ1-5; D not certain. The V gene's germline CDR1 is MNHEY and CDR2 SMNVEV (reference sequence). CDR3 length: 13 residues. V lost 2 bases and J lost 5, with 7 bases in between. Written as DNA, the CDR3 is TGTGCCAGCAGTTTACGCGGTCATCAGCCCCAGCATTTT. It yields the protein CASSLRGHQPQHF.

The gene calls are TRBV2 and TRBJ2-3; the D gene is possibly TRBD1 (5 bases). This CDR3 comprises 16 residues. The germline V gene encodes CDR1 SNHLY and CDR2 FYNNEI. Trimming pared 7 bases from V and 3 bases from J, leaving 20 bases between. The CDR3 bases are TGTGCCAGCATGGTTTACCCACCTGACAGTACAGATACGCAGTATTTT. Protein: CASMVYPPDSTDTQYF.